The 27 T cell receptor beta chains listed next were all sequenced from one sample in a study of shared clonotypes between healthy human individuals. Data came from immunoSEQ multiplex PCR; TCRdb stores just in-frame clones and leaves some out. In the table there are about 2.4 million clones, just over 90% of which are singletons. The source material was naive CD4+ T cells sorted from blood. Specified subset: CD45RA+ positively selected. These receptors all stem from a man aged 18 to 30 in good health.

The V and J genes are TRBV11-3 and TRBJ2-1; possible D gene TRBD1, 6 bases. The germline V gene has CDR1 SGHNT and CDR2 YENEEA. V dropped 5 bases and J dropped 4 bases, with 12 bases sitting between them. This CDR3 has 14 amino acids. CDR3 bases: TGTGCCAGCAGCCCAGGGGACGGATACAATGAGCAGTTCTTC. Translation gives CASSPGDGYNEQFF.

In DNA, the CDR3 is TGTGCCAGCAGCGTAAATCCTAGCGGCCAGAATGAGCAGTTCTTC. Encoded protein: CASSVNPSGQNEQFF. The chain has TRBV9 and TRBJ2-1; TRBD2 matches at 7 bases. This CDR3 contains 15 residues. V shed 1 base, J shed 7 bases, and the junction held 8 bases outside the gene matches. Per the germline V gene, CDR1 is SGDLS and CDR2 is YYNGEE.

Comments on this clone: The same CDR3 arises from other DNA sequences in this sample as well. This sequence joins TRBV6-5 and TRBJ2-3, with D uncertain. V dropped 7 bases and J dropped 2 bases, with 10 bases sitting between them. CDR3 length: 13 residues. Per the germline V gene, CDR1 is MNHEY and CDR2 is SVGAGI. CDR3 sequence (DNA): TGTGCCAGCACACGCGGCCCCACAGATACGCAGTATTTT. Encoded protein: CASTRGPTDTQYF.

The chain combines TRBV5-8 with TRBJ1-1, with D perhaps matching TRBD1 (6 bases). The CDR3 covers 17 residues. The V and J ends lost 6 bases and 0 bases respectively, with 21 bases between them. Germline V gene lookup returns CDR1 SGHTS and CDR2 YDEGEE. The CDR3 DNA reads as TGTGCCAGCACCGTGGGTGGGACACTTTATTTGAACACTGAAGCTTTCTTT. Its translation: CASTVGGTLYLNTEAFF.

V is TRBV27 and J is TRBJ2-7, with 8 bases fitting TRBD2. Looked up from germline, CDR1 is MNHEY and CDR2 is SMNVEV (reference sequence). After removal of 5 bases from V and 4 bases from J, the junction contained 7 bases not matched to a gene. The CDR3 is 14 residues long. CDR3 bases: TGTGCCAGCAGTCCCGAAGCGGGAGTGTACGAGCAGTACTTC. This translates into CASSPEAGVYEQYF.

This clone was counted a few times. Other DNA sequences from this sample encode an identical CDR3 as well. V and J are TRBV7-9 and TRBJ2-2, with 8 positions matching TRBD1. V lost 4 bases and J lost 5; bases outside the gene matches: 0. Germline V gene data show CDR1 as SEHNR and CDR2 as FQNEAQ (reference sequence). The CDR3 spans 13 residues. CDR3 residues: CASSWTGTGELFF. Here the CDR3 DNA reads TGTGCCAGCAGCTGGACAGGGACCGGGGAGCTGTTTTTT.

J is TRBJ2-7 and V is TRBV2; D gene ambiguous. The germline V gene has CDR1 SNHLY and CDR2 FYNNEI. The V end was cut by 5 bases, the J end by 5 bases, with 13 bases between. CDR3 size: 13 residues. CDR3: CASSPTSGNEQYF. DNA of the CDR3: TGTGCCAGCAGTCCGACTTCCGGCAACGAGCAGTACTTC.

This chain links TRBV28 with TRBJ1-2, with D tentatively TRBD1 (6 bases). The CDR3 length is 14 residues. V shed 2 bases and J shed 7 bases, with 14 bases lying between them. Germline lookup yields CDR1 MDHEN and CDR2 SYDVKM. This CDR3 reads CASSLILGGGGYTF. The CDR3 DNA is TGTGCCAGCAGTTTAATTCTGGGAGGGGGTGGCTACACCTTC.

The chain employs TRBV28 and TRBJ1-5; D is perhaps TRBD1 (5 bases). CDR1 and CDR2 from the germline V gene are MDHEN and SYDVKM. V lost 5 bases and J 2 bases, leaving 13 bases between the germline ends. This CDR3 has 15 residues. The CDR3 here is CASSTGTLGNQPQHF. Here the CDR3 DNA reads TGTGCCAGCAGTACCGGGACCCTGGGCAATCAGCCCCAGCATTTT.

The rearrangement links TRBV4-1 to TRBJ1-2, with D possibly matching TRBD1 (5 bases). CDR1 is MGHRA and CDR2 is YSYEKL in the germline V gene. V lost 6 bases to trimming and J lost 4 bases, with 12 bases between them. The CDR3 runs 13 residues. CDR3 DNA sequence: TGCGCCAGCAGGAGAAGAGGGGTCTATGGCTACACCTTC. Protein product: CASRRRGVYGYTF.

As for this clone: The sample holds other DNA sequences that translate to the same CDR3. This rearrangement joins TRBV20-1 to TRBJ2-3; D is unresolved. V was pared by 6 bases and J by 1 base, with 5 bases between. CDR3 length: 11 amino acids. Germline V gives CDR1 DFQATT, CDR2 SNEGSKA (reference sequence). CDR3 in amino acids: CSALGTDTQYF. In DNA form, the CDR3 reads TGCAGTGCCCTGGGCACAGATACGCAGTATTTT.

CDR3 region: CASSPRTGGWSSYNEQFF. As DNA, the CDR3 is TGTGCCAGCAGCCCAAGGACAGGGGGCTGGAGCTCCTACAATGAGCAGTTCTTC. The V gene is TRBV9, the J gene TRBJ2-1; 11 bases match TRBD1. The CDR3 is made up of 18 amino acids. The trim removed 4 bases at V and 0 bases at J, leaving 9 bases unmatched. Germline V gene lookup returns CDR1 SGDLS and CDR2 YYNGEE.

As to this clone: Other DNA variants within this sample encode the same CDR3. V and J are TRBV27 and TRBJ2-7, with TRBD1 matching over 8 bases. The CDR3 spans 15 residues. Germline V CDR1 and CDR2: MNHEY, SMNVEV (reference sequence). V dropped 5 bases and J dropped 2; count of bases not matched to a gene: 8. The CDR3 DNA is TGTGCCAGCAGTCTAGAGGCAGGGGGCCCCTACGAGCAGTACTTC. Translating gives CASSLEAGGPYEQYF.

This chain links TRBV5-1 with TRBJ2-3, with 7 nucleotides matching TRBD1. This CDR3 region has 15 residues. Germline CDR1 is SGHRS and CDR2 is YFSETQ. J lost 4 bases, V lost 0 bases, and 5 bases had no gene match. In nucleotides, the CDR3 is TGCGCCAGCAGCTTGGGAGGGGGCGTCGCAGATACGCAGTATTTT. This gives the protein CASSLGGGVADTQYF.

This chain joins TRBV4-1 and TRBJ2-5, with 7 bases that match TRBD1. CDR3 length: 16 residues. Germline CDR1 is MGHRA and CDR2 is YSYEKL. Losses at the gene ends were 4 bases for V and 5 bases for J; bases not matched to a gene: 13. In DNA, the CDR3 is TGCGCCAGCAGCCTAGAGCCGGGACAGAGGGTGGAGACCCAGTACTTC. This translates into CASSLEPGQRVETQYF.

The chain is built from TRBV28 and TRBJ1-2, with D possibly TRBD1 on 5 matching bases. The V gene's germline CDR1 is MDHEN and CDR2 SYDVKM. This CDR3 has 13 amino acids. V lost 10 bases and J 3 bases, leaving 15 bases between the germline ends. CDR3 nucleotide sequence: TGTGCCACCCGGACATCCTCCGACTATGGCTACACCTTC. It encodes CATRTSSDYGYTF.

This chain joins TRBV6-4 and TRBJ2-2; D may correspond to TRBD1 or TRBD2 (6 bases each). Germline loops: CDR1 MRHNA, CDR2 SNTAGT. Trimming stripped 4 bases from V and 4 bases from J, with 10 bases between. The CDR3 is 14 amino acids. CDR3 sequence reads: CASSVGGGTGELFF. The CDR3 DNA sequence: TGTGCCAGCAGTGTCGGGGGCGGCACCGGGGAGCTGTTTTTT.

This sequence joins TRBV7-6 and TRBJ2-5, with D perhaps matching TRBD1 (6 bases). There are 13 residues in the CDR3. Trimming took off 4 bases at V and 1 base at J, with 7 bases between the two ends. Looked up from germline, CDR1 is SGHVS and CDR2 is FNYEAQ. The CDR3 sequence: CASSSTGQETQYF. In DNA, the CDR3 is TGTGCCAGCAGCTCGACAGGCCAAGAGACCCAGTACTTC.

The J gene is TRBJ1-6, the V gene TRBV19; D uncertain. Trimming took 3 bases from V and 6 from J, leaving 9 bases between them. The germline CDR1 and CDR2 sequences are LNHDA and SQIVND (reference sequence). The CDR3 extends over 14 amino acids. DNA of the CDR3: TGTGCCAGTAGTATCAGCATGATTAATTCACCCCTCCACTTT. Translation gives CASSISMINSPLHF.

V is TRBV7-6 and J is TRBJ2-1; TRBD2 agrees at 8 bases. CDR1 is SGHVS, CDR2 FNYEAQ, per germline. The CDR3 totals 16 residues. V gave up 0 bases and J gave up 0 bases; unmatched junction bases: 1. CDR3 DNA sequence: TGTGCCAGCAGCTTAGCGGCGGGGGGCTCCTACAATGAGCAGTTCTTC. Translated: CASSLAAGGSYNEQFF.

The chain carries TRBV6-5 and TRBJ2-3; tentative D call: TRBD2 (6 bases). The V gene lost 6 bases and the J gene lost 2 bases, with 15 bases spanning the gap. Germline CDR1 reads MNHEY; CDR2 reads SVGAGI. The CDR3 has 15 amino acids. Written as DNA, the CDR3 is TGTGCCAGCAGAACCAAGGCGGGATCCACAGATACGCAGTATTTT. Translated: CASRTKAGSTDTQYF.

Concerning this clone itself: Other nucleotide sequences from this sample produce the same CDR3. V and J are TRBV28 and TRBJ2-7; 11 bases fit TRBD1. After removal of 1 base from V and 4 bases from J, the junction contained 3 bases not matched to a gene. This CDR3 is built from 15 residues. The germline V gene has CDR1 MDHEN and CDR2 SYDVKM. The CDR3 region is CASSLSGTGGYEQYF. The CDR3 coding sequence is TGTGCCAGCAGTTTATCCGGGACAGGGGGTTACGAGCAGTACTTC.

The rearrangement uses TRBV9 and TRBJ2-3; 7 bases are a match to TRBD2. This CDR3 comprises 15 residues. Germline CDR1 is SGDLS and CDR2 is YYNGEE. V lost 3 bases and J lost 2; bases outside the gene matches: 6. CDR3 DNA sequence: TGTGCCAGCAGCGCCTATGGGACTATCACAGATACGCAGTATTTT. Amino acid sequence: CASSAYGTITDTQYF. The entire variable domain, with the rest obtained from reference TRBV9 and TRBJ2-3, is as follows: DSGVTQTPKHLITATGQRVTLRCSPRSGDLSVYWYQQSLDQGLQFLIQYYNGEERAKGNILERFSAQQFPDLHSELNLSSLELGDSALYFCASSAYGTITDTQYFGPGTRLTVL.

The chain employs TRBV5-1 and TRBJ2-5; the match to TRBD1 covers 8 bases. Germline V gives CDR1 SGHRS, CDR2 YFSETQ. The CDR3 covers 15 residues. The V gene end was trimmed by 3 bases and the J gene end by 5 bases; junction bases not matched to a gene: 9. The CDR3 loop reads CASSSTGVSYETQYF. For the CDR3, the DNA is TGCGCCAGCAGCTCGACAGGGGTGAGCTACGAGACCCAGTACTTC.

This clone was found once. The gene calls are TRBV27 and TRBJ2-3; TRBD2 might be the D (5 bases). The CDR3 runs to 13 residues. Trimming pared 2 bases from V and 9 bases from J, leaving 12 bases between. Germline lookup yields CDR1 MNHEY and CDR2 SMNVEV (reference sequence). The DNA for the CDR3 is TGTGCCAGCAGTTTAAAAGGGAGTAGGACGCAGTATTTT. This gives the protein CASSLKGSRTQYF.

The V call is TRBV19, the J call TRBJ1-2, with TRBD1 matching over 7 bases. The CDR3 is 13 amino acids. Germline V gives CDR1 LNHDA, CDR2 SQIVND (reference sequence). Trimming at V came to 4 bases and at J to 8 bases, leaving 7 bases not matched to a gene. CDR3 sequence reads: CASSTLDRAGYTF. CDR3 sequence (DNA): TGTGCCAGTAGTACTCTTGACAGGGCAGGCTACACCTTC. Full variable domain (missing parts from reference TRBV19 and TRBJ1-2): DGGITQSPKYLFRKEGQNVTLSCEQNLNHDAMYWYRQDPGQGLRLIYYSQIVNDFQKGDIAEGYSVSREKKESFPLTVTSAQKNPTAFYLCASSTLDRAGYTFGSGTRLTVV.

J is TRBJ1-5 and V is TRBV28; 7 bases agree with TRBD1. Germline V lookup: CDR1 MDHEN, CDR2 SYDVKM. The CDR3 covers 16 residues. V was pared by 3 bases and J by 8 bases, with 13 bases of the junction left unmatched. CDR3 coding DNA: TGTGCCAGCAGTTTTGACTCTAGGGGGCGAAGGAAGCCCCAGCATTTT. This gives the protein CASSFDSRGRRKPQHF.